These 29 T cell receptor beta chains came from one sample sequenced in a study of Ad26.COV2.S vaccination and SARS-CoV-2 variants. Repertoires were generated with immunoSEQ multiplex PCR, while TCRdb's copy carries only in-frame clones and drops some. The sample consists of about 350,000 clones, 75% to 90% of them appearing once. As for treatment: roughly 18 received Ad26.COV2.S at low or high dose, single or two shots; about 5 received placebo; per-sample allocation not given. Sampling took place 63 days after the first vaccine or placebo injection. This material consisted of peripheral blood, taken in a trial of Ad26.COV2.S vaccine versus placebo. The receptors stem from a person between 18 and 59 years old who received the Ad26.COV2.S COVID-19 vaccine or a placebo.

The V gene is TRBV28, the J gene TRBJ1-2, with no clear D. Germline V gene lookup returns CDR1 MDHEN and CDR2 SYDVKM. Deletions cut 6 bases from V and 2 bases from J, with 10 bases between. CDR3 length: 13 residues. The CDR3 loop reads CASSPGSNYGYTF. For the CDR3, the DNA is TGTGCCAGCAGCCCAGGTTCGAACTATGGCTACACCTTC.

Only one count was recorded for this clone. The chain uses TRBV11-2 and TRBJ1-2; 8 positions agree with TRBD1. V lost 4 bases, J lost 9 bases, and 7 bases stayed unmatched. The CDR3 extends over 13 amino acids. The germline V gene has CDR1 SGHAT and CDR2 FQNNGV. CDR3 DNA sequence: TGTGCCAGCAGCTCAGACAGGGGAAGAAGCTACACCTTC. Its protein is CASSSDRGRSYTF.

In this sample, this clone turned up a few times. This chain joins TRBV13 and TRBJ1-2; a weak D match, TRBD1 (6 bases). V was cut by 3 bases and J by 3 bases, with 14 bases left in between. Germline CDR1 and CDR2: PRHDT and FYEKMQ (reference sequence). The CDR3 totals 15 residues. The CDR3 region has the DNA TGTGCCAGCAGCTTCGGTCAGGGGTGGGACTATGGCTACACCTTC. Translated, it gives CASSFGQGWDYGYTF.

This chain uses TRBV13 with TRBJ1-2, with 7 bases that match TRBD1. After removal of 4 bases from V and 3 bases from J, the junction contained 5 bases not matched to a gene. This CDR3 comprises 14 residues. CDR1 is PRHDT, CDR2 FYEKMQ, per germline (reference sequence). The CDR3 spells CASSYAGTDYGYTF. CDR3 sequence (DNA): TGTGCCAGCAGCTACGCCGGGACAGACTATGGCTACACCTTC. Drawing the rest from reference TRBV13 and TRBJ1-2, the complete variable domain is AAGVIQSPRHLIKEKRETATLKCYPIPRHDTVYWYQQGPGQDPQFLISFYEKMQSDKGSIPDRFSAQQFSDYHSELNMSSLELGDSALYFCASSYAGTDYGYTFGSGTRLTVV.

The CDR3: CASSVSGGRERNEQYF. CDR3 coding DNA: TGTGCCAGCAGCGTCTCGGGTGGGCGGGAGAGGAACGAGCAGTACTTC. This chain joins TRBV9 and TRBJ2-7, with TRBD2 matching over 7 bases. J gave up 5 bases and V 2 bases, and 13 bases lay outside the gene matches. The germline V gene encodes CDR1 SGDLS and CDR2 YYNGEE. The CDR3 runs to 16 residues.

V usage is TRBV6-6 and J usage is TRBJ1-2; D unclear. Deletions cut 2 bases from V and 4 bases from J, with 8 bases between. Germline-derived CDR1 and CDR2 are MNHNY and SVGAGI (reference sequence). The CDR3 runs to 13 residues. For the CDR3, the DNA is TGTGCCAGCAGTTACGTGGGCTCCTATGGCTACACCTTC. Translating gives CASSYVGSYGYTF.

The chain has TRBV7-6 and TRBJ2-2; 11 bases are a match to TRBD2. Trimming removed 5 bases from V and 5 bases from J; junction bases left unmatched: 4. Germline V CDR1 and CDR2: SGHVS, FNYEAQ. This CDR3 has 15 residues. The CDR3 bases are TGTGCCAGCAGCCGACTAGCGGGGCTTACCGGGGAGCTGTTTTTT. Protein product: CASSRLAGLTGELFF.

The rearrangement uses TRBV9 and TRBJ1-6, with TRBD1 matching 10 bases. This CDR3 contains 14 residues. Germline trimming cut 3 bases from V and 10 bases from J; bases unmatched to any gene: 4. CDR1 SGDLS and CDR2 YYNGEE come from the germline V gene. The CDR3 is CASSGRDRGSPLHF. CDR3 DNA: TGTGCCAGCAGCGGCCGGGACAGGGGATCACCCCTCCACTTT.

The chain links TRBV7-9 to TRBJ2-3; a possible D gene is TRBD1 (5 bases). The CDR3 has 16 residues. The germline V and J ends were trimmed by 0 bases and 0 bases, with 10 bases remaining between them. Germline assignment: CDR1 SEHNR and CDR2 FQNEAQ (reference sequence). This chain's CDR3 is CASSLARYRSTDTQYF. The CDR3 coding sequence is TGTGCCAGCAGCTTAGCGCGGTACAGGAGCACAGATACGCAGTATTTT.

V gene TRBV2 combines with J gene TRBJ2-7; possibly TRBD1 for D (5 bases). Trimming stripped 6 bases from V and 1 base from J, with 10 bases between. The germline gives CDR1 SNHLY, CDR2 FYNNEI. The CDR3 has 13 residues. This CDR3 reads CASSRQNSYEQYF. CDR3 in DNA: TGTGCCAGCAGCAGACAGAATTCCTACGAGCAGTACTTC. Filled out from reference TRBV2 and TRBJ2-7, the complete variable domain reads EPEVTQTPSHQVTQMGQEVILRCVPISNHLYFYWYRQILGQKVEFLVSFYNNEISEKSEIFDDQFSVERPDGSNFTLKIRSTKLEDSAMYFCASSRQNSYEQYFGPGTRLTVT.

V usage is TRBV9 and J usage is TRBJ2-3; D ambiguous. The CDR3 sequence is 13 residues long. From germline, CDR1 is SGDLS and CDR2 YYNGEE. Trimming shortened V by 1 base and J by 5 bases, and 8 bases separated the two germline ends. CDR3 nucleotides: TGTGCCAGCAGCGTATTCAGTGGAGATACGCAGTATTTT. This encodes CASSVFSGDTQYF.

The V gene is TRBV7-9, the J gene TRBJ2-7; 12 bases match TRBD2. This CDR3 comprises 19 residues. CDR1 is SEHNR and CDR2 is FQNEAQ in the germline V gene (reference sequence). Trimming cost V 1 base and J 6 bases; bases outside gene matches: 16. The DNA of the CDR3 is TGTGCCAGCAGCTTAGTGCCTGCGACTAGCGGGAGTAAAGGGGCCGAGCAGTACTTC. Amino acids: CASSLVPATSGSKGAEQYF.

The rearrangement links TRBV28 to TRBJ2-7; the D is unclear. The V gene lost 3 bases and the J gene lost 2 bases, with 11 bases spanning the gap. CDR3 length: 14 residues. The germline CDR1 and CDR2 sequences are MDHEN and SYDVKM. This CDR3 reads CASSLAGLPYEQYF. In DNA, the CDR3 is TGTGCCAGCAGTTTGGCCGGGCTCCCCTACGAGCAGTACTTC.

In this sample, this clone turned up many times. The chain has TRBV4-2 and TRBJ1-4, with D tentatively TRBD1 (6 bases). V lost 0 bases to trimming and J lost 8 bases, with 13 bases between them. Germline-derived CDR1 and CDR2 are LGHNA and YNFKEQ. The CDR3 loop spans 15 amino acids. The DNA for the CDR3 is TGTGCCAGCAGCCAAGAAAGGGGGGTAGGGGAAAAACTGTTTTTT. Protein: CASSQERGVGEKLFF.

This chain connects TRBV3-1 (or the pseudogene TRBV3-2) to TRBJ2-2, with TRBD1 identical over 8 bases. Germline CDR1 and CDR2: LGHDT and YNNKEL (reference sequence). With 6 bases clipped from V and 9 bases from J, the junction kept 3 bases outside the gene matches. The CDR3 covers 12 residues. The CDR3 region is CASRAGGRELFF. The CDR3 region has the DNA TGTGCCAGCAGGGCAGGGGGCAGGGAGCTGTTTTTT.

The chain is built from TRBV13 and TRBJ2-5; 8 bases are shared with TRBD1. With 4 bases clipped from V and 5 bases from J, the junction kept 6 bases outside the gene matches. This CDR3 spans 14 amino acids. Germline V gives CDR1 PRHDT, CDR2 FYEKMQ (reference sequence). The CDR3 DNA reads TGTGCCAGCAGCTCTCAGGGGGCAGGGGAGACCCAGTACTTC. Its protein is CASSSQGAGETQYF.

V usage is TRBV6-6 and J usage is TRBJ2-1, with D possibly TRBD1 on 5 matching bases. Looked up from germline, CDR1 is MNHNY and CDR2 is SVGAGI (reference sequence). The germline V and J ends were trimmed by 2 bases and 6 bases, with 8 bases remaining between them. The CDR3 consists of 13 residues. CDR3 loop: CASSYADSNEQFF. The CDR3 DNA sequence: TGTGCCAGCAGTTACGCAGACAGCAATGAGCAGTTCTTC.

The V call is TRBV4-1, the J call TRBJ2-5, with 9 bases that match TRBD1. The CDR3 totals 17 residues. With V trimmed by 0 bases and J by 4 bases, 9 bases remained unmatched. Germline lookup yields CDR1 MGHRA and CDR2 YSYEKL. CDR3 sequence reads: CASSQDTRLTGGETQYF. The CDR3 bases are TGCGCCAGCAGCCAAGATACGCGGCTGACAGGGGGAGAGACCCAGTACTTC.

This clone appeared a few times. V gene TRBV2 combines with J gene TRBJ2-7; D not resolved. V was shortened by 2 bases and J by 4 bases, with 3 bases between the two germline ends. Germline assignment: CDR1 SNHLY and CDR2 FYNNEI. The CDR3 spans 11 residues. CDR3 DNA sequence: TGTGCCAGCAGTGAAAGGTACGAGCAGTACTTC. It translates to CASSERYEQYF.

The rearrangement links TRBV19 to TRBJ1-5, with D perhaps matching TRBD1 (5 bases). The CDR3 spans 16 residues. Trimming cost V 5 bases and J 7 bases, with 21 bases left between them. In germline, CDR1 is LNHDA, CDR2 SQIVND (reference sequence). The CDR3 here is CASSGPGRSSRQPQHF. In DNA, the CDR3 is TGTGCCAGTAGTGGTCCGGGACGGAGCTCCAGACAGCCCCAGCATTTT.

This clone was recorded once. Relative to the germline gene, one junction end is altered; a read error may explain this. The chain recombines TRBV7-7 with TRBJ2-3, with D uncertain. CDR1 is SSHAT, CDR2 FNYEAQ, per germline (reference sequence). The CDR3 contains 13 residues. For the CDR3, the DNA is TGTGCTAGCAGCTTACTCCCCGATGGTACGCAGTATTTT. This gives the protein CASSLLPDGTQYF.

The chain recombines TRBV9 with TRBJ1-4, with 10 nucleotides matching TRBD1. The V gene end was trimmed by 5 bases and the J gene end by 7 bases; junction bases not matched to a gene: 11. The germline V gene encodes CDR1 SGDLS and CDR2 YYNGEE. The CDR3 consists of 16 residues. The CDR3: CASSAGTGVRGEKLFF. The CDR3 DNA reads as TGTGCCAGCAGTGCCGGGACAGGGGTACGGGGTGAAAAACTGTTTTTT.

This clone was picked up a small number of times. The CDR3 DNA reads TGTGCCACCAGTGATTCTGGGGGAAGCACTGAAGCTTTCTTT. It translates to CATSDSGGSTEAFF. V gene TRBV24-1 combines with J gene TRBJ1-1; tentative D call: TRBD1 (5 bases). The germline gives CDR1 KGHDR, CDR2 SFDVKD. V was clipped by 2 bases and J by 4 bases, with 10 bases between them. This CDR3 has 14 amino acids.

The chain joins TRBV11-1 to TRBJ2-5, with a possible D match to TRBD2 (6 bases). CDR1 and CDR2 from the germline V gene are SGHAT and FQDESV (reference sequence). V gave up 5 bases and J gave up 0 bases, with 16 bases separating them. This CDR3 spans 16 amino acids. The CDR3 region is CASSPGTFHYQETQYF. Written as DNA, the CDR3 is TGTGCCAGCAGCCCTGGGACTTTTCATTACCAAGAGACCCAGTACTTC.

This rearrangement joins TRBV11-3 to TRBJ2-2, with D tentatively TRBD2 (5 bases). Trimming pared 5 bases from V and 0 bases from J, leaving 13 bases between. The CDR3 spans 16 residues. The germline gives CDR1 SGHNT, CDR2 YENEEA. CDR3 sequence (DNA): TGTGCCAGCAGCCTACGGGATCCATCGAACACCGGGGAGCTGTTTTTT. Its translation: CASSLRDPSNTGELFF.

The rearrangement links TRBV1 to TRBJ2-1; TRBD2, the table's D call, lacks a check against the DNA. TRBV1 is a known pseudogene. The CDR3 sequence is 20 residues long. CDR3 DNA sequence: TGCACCAGCAGCCAAGTGGTACTAGCGGGGGGGCCTCCTCCCTACAATGAGCAGTTCTTC. Translated, it gives CTSSQVVLAGGPPPYNEQFF.

CDR3 in DNA: TGTGCCAGCAGCTTGGGGCAGAACTATGGCTACACCTTC. Translating it yields CASSLGQNYGYTF. V gene TRBV5-6 combines with J gene TRBJ1-2; D is uncertain. The CDR3 consists of 13 residues. Germline V gives CDR1 SGHDT, CDR2 YYEEEE. V was pared by 0 bases and J by 2 bases, with 5 bases between.

This sequence joins TRBV25-1 and TRBJ1-1; D may be TRBD1 (6 bases). Trimming pared 3 bases from V and 7 bases from J, leaving 18 bases between. This CDR3 contains 15 residues. Germline CDR1 reads MGHDK; CDR2 reads SYGVNS. CDR3 loop: CASSDTSQGSLEAFF. In DNA, the CDR3 is TGTGCCAGCAGTGATACGTCTCAGGGGAGTCTTGAAGCTTTCTTT.

This sequence joins TRBV3-1 (or the pseudogene TRBV3-2) and TRBJ2-3; D is unclear. The CDR3 has 14 amino acids. The V end was cut by 0 bases, the J end by 4 bases, with 8 bases between. Looked up from germline, CDR1 is LGHDT and CDR2 is YNNKEL (reference sequence). DNA of the CDR3: TGTGCCAGCAGCCAAGATCCGGGCTCAGATACGCAGTATTTT. Translated, it gives CASSQDPGSDTQYF.